This T cell receptor (beta chain) comes out of a study of blood T cell repertoires in COVID-19. About the research overall: The samples span acute and convalescent COVID-19 from the United States, Italy and Spain. PBMCs, B-cell-depleted T cells, or T cells were the source of the cDNA or gDNA that made up the material.

Authors' data handling: Estimates of nucleated cell counts were drawn from the amplification of reference gene primers. Generated by immunoSEQ multiplex PCR, the TCRdb table keeps only in-frame clones and is missing some. For V, J and clone size, that table is used; D and trimming come from the DNA. The sample carries about 35,000 clones, less than 80% recorded once. As concerns this clone: One junction end does not reproduce the germline sequence, and a read error may be involved.

The CDR3 loop spans 14 amino acids. The germline V gene encodes CDR1 SGHTA and CDR2 FQGNSA. Input material: peripheral blood. The TCR originated in an elderly man with acute or convalescent COVID-19. The chain has TRBV7-2 and TRBJ1-3; 8 nucleotides line up with TRBD1. The DNA for the CDR3 is TGTGCCAGCAGTCAAACACTCGCCGCATGGGACAGGTCATTT. It yields the protein CASSQTLAAWDRSF.